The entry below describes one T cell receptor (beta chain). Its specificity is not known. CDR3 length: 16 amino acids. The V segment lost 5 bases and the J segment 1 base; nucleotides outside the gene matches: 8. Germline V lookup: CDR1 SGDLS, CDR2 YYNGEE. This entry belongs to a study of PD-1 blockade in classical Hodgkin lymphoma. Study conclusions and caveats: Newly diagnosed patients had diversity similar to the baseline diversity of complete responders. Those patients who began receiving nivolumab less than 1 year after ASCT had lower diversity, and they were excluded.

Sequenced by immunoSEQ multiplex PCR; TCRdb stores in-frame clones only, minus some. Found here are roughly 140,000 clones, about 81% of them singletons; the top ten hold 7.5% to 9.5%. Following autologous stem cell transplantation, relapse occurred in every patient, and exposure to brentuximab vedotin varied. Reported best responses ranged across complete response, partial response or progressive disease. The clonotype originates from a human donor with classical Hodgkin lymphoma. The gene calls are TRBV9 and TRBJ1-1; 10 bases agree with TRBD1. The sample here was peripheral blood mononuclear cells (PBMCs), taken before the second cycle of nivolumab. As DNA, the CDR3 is TGTGCCAGCAGGGGGACAGGGGAAGGTGGGAACACTGAAGCTTTCTTT. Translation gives CASRGTGEGGNTEAFF.